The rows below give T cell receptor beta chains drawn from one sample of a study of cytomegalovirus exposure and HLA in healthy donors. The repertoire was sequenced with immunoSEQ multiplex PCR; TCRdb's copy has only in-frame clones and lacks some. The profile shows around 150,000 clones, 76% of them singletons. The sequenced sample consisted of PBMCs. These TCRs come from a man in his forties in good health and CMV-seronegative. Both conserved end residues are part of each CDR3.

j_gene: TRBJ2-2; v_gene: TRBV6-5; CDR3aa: CASSYREDSTGELFF
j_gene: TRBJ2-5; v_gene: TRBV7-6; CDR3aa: CASSSNGLVGETQYF
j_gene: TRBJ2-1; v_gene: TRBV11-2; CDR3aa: CASSLPEWPPYNDEQFF
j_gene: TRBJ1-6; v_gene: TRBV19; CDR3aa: CASTVGQQFVSPLHF
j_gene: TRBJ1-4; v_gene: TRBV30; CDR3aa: CAWSYREKLFF
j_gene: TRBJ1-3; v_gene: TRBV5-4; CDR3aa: CASRTGGPGNTIYF
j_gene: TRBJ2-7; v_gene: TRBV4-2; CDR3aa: CASSQDIVVRGVQYF
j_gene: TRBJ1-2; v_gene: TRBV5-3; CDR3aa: CARSPTGLGYGYTF
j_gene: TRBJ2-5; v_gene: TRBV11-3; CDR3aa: CASSSRGGAGETQYF
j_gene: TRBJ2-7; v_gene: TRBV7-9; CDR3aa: CSSIPPGTSATYEQYF
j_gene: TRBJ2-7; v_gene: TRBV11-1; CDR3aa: CASSEERESYYEQYF
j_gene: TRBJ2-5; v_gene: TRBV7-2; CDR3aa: CASSRQTQETQYF
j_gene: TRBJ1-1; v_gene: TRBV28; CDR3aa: CASSPRTGARTEAFF
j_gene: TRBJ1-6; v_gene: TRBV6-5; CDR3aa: CASSLDSDSPLHF
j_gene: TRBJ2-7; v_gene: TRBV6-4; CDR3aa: CASSQDSTYEQYF
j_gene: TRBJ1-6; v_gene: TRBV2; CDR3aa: CASSDTSNYNSPLHF
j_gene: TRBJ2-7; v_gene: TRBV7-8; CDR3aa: CASSLGNTGSEQYF
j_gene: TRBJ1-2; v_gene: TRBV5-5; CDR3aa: CASSSRETLFYGYTF
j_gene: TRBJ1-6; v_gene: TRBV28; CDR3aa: CASRSPDRGLYNSPLHF
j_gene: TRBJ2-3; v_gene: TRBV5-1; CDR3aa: CASGAGRTDTQYF
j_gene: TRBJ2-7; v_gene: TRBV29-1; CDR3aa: CSVGQSYVQYF
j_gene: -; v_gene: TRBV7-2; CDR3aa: CASSATGPYEQYF
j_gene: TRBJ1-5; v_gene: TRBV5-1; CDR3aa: CASSLAGGDANQPQHF
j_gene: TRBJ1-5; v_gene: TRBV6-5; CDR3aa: CASSYSTGEQPQHF